Here is one TCR beta chain with its context. Its antigen is not known. TCRdb's copy holds only in-frame clones and misses some; the assay was immunoSEQ multiplex PCR. The sample lists roughly 120,000 clones; less than 90% were seen once. This sample is drawn from a study of T cell responses to AZD1222 COVID-19 vaccine. General study findings and limits: Mostly white British, mostly female donors; authors suggested clonal diversity may be underestimated.

The source material was peripheral blood, sampled on day 0 of AZD1222 vaccination. The receptor's source is an adult in good health.

The CDR3 is CASSIGSSYEQYF. As DNA, the CDR3 is TGTGCCAGTAGTATCGGATCTTCCTACGAGCAGTACTTC. This sequence joins TRBV19 and TRBJ2-7; no firm D call. CDR3 size: 13 residues. Germline V gives CDR1 LNHDA, CDR2 SQIVND (reference sequence). V was shortened by 3 bases and J by 1 base, with 7 bases between the two germline ends.